The T cell receptor beta chain described here comes from a study of CD8 T cells in ankylosing spondylitis. This clonotype was seen a handful of times. The antigen remains unidentified. The CDR3 consists of 16 residues. The germline V gene encodes CDR1 MGHRA and CDR2 YSYEKL. The junction had 4 bases not matched to a gene; V was cut back by 0 bases and J by 4 bases. Study observations and caveats: Within peripheral blood, clones linked to disease were CD8+ and relatively rare. Significant enrichment of disease-linked clones was reported in matched ankylosing spondylitis synovial fluid.

One entry per CDR3 protein, called by TCRdb with MiXCR from the 5' RACE reads. Of about 320,000 distinct CDR3 sequences listed, 9.5% to 13% were seen once; the top ten hold roughly 9.1%. This TCR derives from a female donor with ankylosing spondylitis or in good health (not recorded which). The gene calls are TRBV4-1 and TRBJ2-1; 9 bases are a match to TRBD2. Specimen: blood, either unsorted or a sorted T cell fraction (not recorded which). The CDR3 here is CASSQETSGLYNEQFF. CDR3 DNA: TGCGCCAGCAGCCAAGAAACTAGCGGGTTATACAATGAGCAGTTCTTC.